The present T cell receptor beta chain was sequenced within a study of cytomegalovirus exposure and HLA in healthy donors. About the research overall: Earlier, 180 million or so T cells were analyzed, and 90 million to 120 million unique TCR beta sequences were found among them.

Unmatched junction bases numbered 10, after V lost 6 bases and J lost 5 bases. Germline V CDR1 and CDR2: MDHEN, SYDVKM. The CDR3 loop spans 15 amino acids. The PCR contained 60 Vbeta and 13 Jbeta primers. Only in-frame clones appear in the TCRdb table, and some are missing; sequencing was by immunoSEQ multiplex PCR. The profile shows 170,000 or so clones, 65% to 80% of them singletons. While unrecorded immune exposures were likely, the donors were nominally healthy when sampled. Overall study findings and caveats: Associated with cytomegalovirus, according to the listing, were fewer than 200 TCR beta chains.

To note about this clone: Its antigen is not known.

The J gene is TRBJ2-1, the V gene TRBV28, with 7 bases fitting TRBD2. Material: PBMCs. The sequence came from a woman aged 40 to 50 in good health and CMV-seronegative. The CDR3 DNA sequence: TGTGCCAGCAGGTTACGGGAGGTCGGCAACAATGAGCAGTTCTTC. Residues: CASRLREVGNNEQFF. Based on the CDR3 plus reference TRBV28 and TRBJ2-1, the full variable domain is DVKVTQSSRYLVKRTGEKVFLECVQDMDHENMFWYRQDPGLGLRLIYFSYDVKMKEKGDIPEGYSVSREKKERFSLILESASTNQTSMYLCASRLREVGNNEQFFGPGTRLTVL.